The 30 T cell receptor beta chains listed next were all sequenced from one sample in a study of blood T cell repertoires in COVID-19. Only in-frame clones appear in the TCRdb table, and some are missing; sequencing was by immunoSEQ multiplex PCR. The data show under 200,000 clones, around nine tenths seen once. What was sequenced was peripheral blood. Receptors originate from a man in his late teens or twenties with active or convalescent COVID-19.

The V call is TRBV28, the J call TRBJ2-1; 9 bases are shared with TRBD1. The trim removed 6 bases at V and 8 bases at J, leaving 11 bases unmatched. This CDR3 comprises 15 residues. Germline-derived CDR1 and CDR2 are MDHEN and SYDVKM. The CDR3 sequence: CASSPAGTGLYEQFF. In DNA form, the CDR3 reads TGTGCCAGCAGCCCTGCCGGGACAGGGCTTTATGAGCAGTTCTTC.

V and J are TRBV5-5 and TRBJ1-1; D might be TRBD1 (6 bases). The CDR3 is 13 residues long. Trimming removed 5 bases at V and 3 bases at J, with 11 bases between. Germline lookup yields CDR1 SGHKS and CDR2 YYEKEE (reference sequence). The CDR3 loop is CASRRQEDTEAFF. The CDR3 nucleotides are TGTGCCAGCAGGAGACAGGAGGACACTGAAGCTTTCTTT.

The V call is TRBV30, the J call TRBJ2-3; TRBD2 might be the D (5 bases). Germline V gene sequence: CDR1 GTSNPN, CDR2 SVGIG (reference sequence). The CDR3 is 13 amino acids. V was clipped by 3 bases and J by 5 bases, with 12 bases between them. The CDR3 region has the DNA TGTGCCTGGAGGGAGGTAGGCCGAGATACGCAGTATTTT. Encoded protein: CAWREVGRDTQYF.

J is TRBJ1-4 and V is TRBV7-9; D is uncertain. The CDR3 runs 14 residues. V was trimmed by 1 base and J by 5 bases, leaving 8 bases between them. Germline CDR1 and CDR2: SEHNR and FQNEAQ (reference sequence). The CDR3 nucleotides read TGTGCCAGCAGCTTAGGCGGCGGGAATGAAAAACTGTTTTTT. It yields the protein CASSLGGGNEKLFF.

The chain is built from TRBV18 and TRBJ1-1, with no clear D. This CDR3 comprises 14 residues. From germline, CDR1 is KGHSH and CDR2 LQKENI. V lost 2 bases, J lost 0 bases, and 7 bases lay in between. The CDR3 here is CASSPMGVNTEAFF. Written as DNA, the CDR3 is TGTGCCAGCTCACCAATGGGAGTGAACACTGAAGCTTTCTTT.

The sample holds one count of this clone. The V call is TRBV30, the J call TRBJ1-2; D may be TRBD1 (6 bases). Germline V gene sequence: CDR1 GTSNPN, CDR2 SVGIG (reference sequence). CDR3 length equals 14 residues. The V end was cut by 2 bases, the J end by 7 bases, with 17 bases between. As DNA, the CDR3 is TGTGCCTGGAGTCGGACAGACGTTGGAGGTGGCTACACCTTC. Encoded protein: CAWSRTDVGGGYTF. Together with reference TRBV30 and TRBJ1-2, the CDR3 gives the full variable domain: SQTIHQWPATLVQPVGSPLSLECTVEGTSNPNLYWYRQAAGRGLQLLFYSVGIGQISSEVPQNLSASRPQDRQFILSSKKLLLSDSGFYLCAWSRTDVGGGYTFGSGTRLTVV.

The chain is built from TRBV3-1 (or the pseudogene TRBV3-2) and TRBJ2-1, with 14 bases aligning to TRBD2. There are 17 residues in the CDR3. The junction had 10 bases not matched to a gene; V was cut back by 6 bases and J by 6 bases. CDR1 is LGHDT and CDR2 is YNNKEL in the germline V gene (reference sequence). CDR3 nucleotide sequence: TGTGCCAGCAGTCCAGAGGGGGGACTAGCGGGAGCCAATGAGCAGTTCTTC. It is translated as CASSPEGGLAGANEQFF.

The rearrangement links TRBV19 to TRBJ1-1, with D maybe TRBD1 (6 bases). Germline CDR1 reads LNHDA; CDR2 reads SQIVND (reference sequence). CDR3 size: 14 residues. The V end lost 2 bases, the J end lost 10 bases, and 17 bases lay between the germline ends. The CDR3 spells CASSIRPGATGAFF. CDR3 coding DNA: TGTGCCAGTAGTATACGCCCAGGGGCCACAGGAGCTTTCTTT. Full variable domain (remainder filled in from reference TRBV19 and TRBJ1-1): DGGITQSPKYLFRKEGQNVTLSCEQNLNHDAMYWYRQDPGQGLRLIYYSQIVNDFQKGDIAEGYSVSREKKESFPLTVTSAQKNPTAFYLCASSIRPGATGAFFGQGTRLTVV.

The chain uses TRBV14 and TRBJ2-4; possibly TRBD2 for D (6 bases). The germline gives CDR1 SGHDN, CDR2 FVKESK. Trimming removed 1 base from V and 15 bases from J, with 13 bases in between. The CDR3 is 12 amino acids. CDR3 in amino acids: CASSQVPGVRYF. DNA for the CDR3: TGTGCCAGCAGCCAAGTGCCGGGGGTTAGGTACTTC.

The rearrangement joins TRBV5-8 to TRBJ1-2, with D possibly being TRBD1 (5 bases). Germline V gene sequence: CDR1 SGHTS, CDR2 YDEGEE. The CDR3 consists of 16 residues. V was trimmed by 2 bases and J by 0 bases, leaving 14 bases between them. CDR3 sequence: CASSLIKGQTNYGYTF. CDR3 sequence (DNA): TGTGCCAGCAGCTTAATCAAGGGGCAGACTAACTATGGCTACACCTTC.

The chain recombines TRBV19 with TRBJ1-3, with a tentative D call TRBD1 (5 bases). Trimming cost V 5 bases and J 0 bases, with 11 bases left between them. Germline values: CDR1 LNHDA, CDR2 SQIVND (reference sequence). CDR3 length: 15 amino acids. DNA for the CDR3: TGTGCCAGTAGTCCACGGGGGAGCTCTGGAAACACCATATATTTT. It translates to CASSPRGSSGNTIYF.

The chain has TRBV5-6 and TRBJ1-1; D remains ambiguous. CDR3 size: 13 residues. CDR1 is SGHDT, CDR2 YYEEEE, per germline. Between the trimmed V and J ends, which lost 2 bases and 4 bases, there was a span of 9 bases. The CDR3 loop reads CASSFRLGTEAFF. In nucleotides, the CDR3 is TGTGCCAGCAGCTTCAGACTGGGCACTGAAGCTTTCTTT.

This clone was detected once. The DNA for the CDR3 is TGTGCCGGAGGGGGAGGCGGGGGGAACACAGATACGCAGTATTTT. This encodes CAGGGGGGNTDTQYF. V is TRBV30 and J is TRBJ2-3; 8 bases agree with TRBD2. The CDR3 has 15 amino acids. The V gene end was trimmed by 8 bases and the J gene end by 2 bases; junction bases not matched to a gene: 12. Germline CDR1 and CDR2: GTSNPN and SVGIG (reference sequence).

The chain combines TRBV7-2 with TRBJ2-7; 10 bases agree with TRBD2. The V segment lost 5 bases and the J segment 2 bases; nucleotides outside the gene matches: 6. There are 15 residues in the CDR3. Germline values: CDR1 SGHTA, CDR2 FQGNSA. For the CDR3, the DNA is TGTGCCAGCAGCCCAGCTAGCGGGAGCCCCTACGAGCAGTACTTC. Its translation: CASSPASGSPYEQYF.

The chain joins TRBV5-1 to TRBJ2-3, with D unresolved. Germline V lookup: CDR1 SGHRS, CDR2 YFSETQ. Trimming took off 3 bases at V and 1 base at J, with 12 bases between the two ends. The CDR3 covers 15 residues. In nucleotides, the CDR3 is TGCGCCAGCAGCTACCTGTTTTCAGGCACAGATACGCAGTATTTT. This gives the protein CASSYLFSGTDTQYF.

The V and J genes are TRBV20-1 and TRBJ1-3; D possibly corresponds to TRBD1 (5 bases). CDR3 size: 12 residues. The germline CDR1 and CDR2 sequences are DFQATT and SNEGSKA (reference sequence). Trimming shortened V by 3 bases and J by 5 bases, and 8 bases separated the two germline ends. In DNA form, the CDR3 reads TGCAGTGCTAGTAACAGGAGAAACACCATATATTTT. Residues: CSASNRRNTIYF.

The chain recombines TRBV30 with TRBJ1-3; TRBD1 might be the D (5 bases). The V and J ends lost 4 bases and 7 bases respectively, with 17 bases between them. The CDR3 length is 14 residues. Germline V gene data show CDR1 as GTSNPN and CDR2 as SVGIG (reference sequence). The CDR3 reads CAWNTQVGSNTIYF. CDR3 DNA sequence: TGTGCCTGGAATACACAGGTTGGGTCGAACACCATATATTTT.

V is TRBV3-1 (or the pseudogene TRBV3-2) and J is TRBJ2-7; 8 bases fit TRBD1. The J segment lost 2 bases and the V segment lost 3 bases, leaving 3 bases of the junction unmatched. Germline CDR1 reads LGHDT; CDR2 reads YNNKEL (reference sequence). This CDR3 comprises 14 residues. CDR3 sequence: CASSHGQGAYEQYF. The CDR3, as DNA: TGTGCCAGCAGCCACGGACAGGGAGCCTACGAGCAGTACTTC.

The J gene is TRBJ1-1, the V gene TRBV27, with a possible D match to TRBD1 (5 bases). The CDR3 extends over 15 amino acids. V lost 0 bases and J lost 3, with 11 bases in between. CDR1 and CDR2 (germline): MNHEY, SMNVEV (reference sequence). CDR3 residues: CASSLSPGRYTEAFF. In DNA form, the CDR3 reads TGTGCCAGCAGTTTATCCCCAGGGAGGTACACTGAAGCTTTCTTT.

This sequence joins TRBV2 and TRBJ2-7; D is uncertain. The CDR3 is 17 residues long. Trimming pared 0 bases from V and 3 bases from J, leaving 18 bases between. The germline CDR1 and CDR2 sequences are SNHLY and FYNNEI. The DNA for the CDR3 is TGTGCCAGCAGTGAAGCGGTCTCTGTGACTCTAAACTACGAGCAGTACTTC. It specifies CASSEAVSVTLNYEQYF.

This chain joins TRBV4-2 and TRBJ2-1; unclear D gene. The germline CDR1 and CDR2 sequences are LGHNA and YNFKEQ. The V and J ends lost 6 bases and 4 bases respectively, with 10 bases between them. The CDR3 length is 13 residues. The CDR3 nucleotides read TGTGCCAGCAGTGCTAAAATTTACAATGAGCAGTTCTTC. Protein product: CASSAKIYNEQFF.

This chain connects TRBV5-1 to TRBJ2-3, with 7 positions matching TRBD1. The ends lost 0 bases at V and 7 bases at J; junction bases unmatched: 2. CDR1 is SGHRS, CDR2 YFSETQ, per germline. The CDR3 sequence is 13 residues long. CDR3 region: CASSLGQGNTQYF. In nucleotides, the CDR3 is TGCGCCAGCAGCTTGGGACAGGGAAATACGCAGTATTTT.

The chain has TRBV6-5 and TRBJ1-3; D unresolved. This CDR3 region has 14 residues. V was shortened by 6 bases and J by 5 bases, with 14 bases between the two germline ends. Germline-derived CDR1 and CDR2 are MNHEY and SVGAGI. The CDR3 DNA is TGTGCCAGCAGCGAGGGTACAGACCGAAACACCATATATTTT. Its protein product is CASSEGTDRNTIYF.

The CDR3 bases are TGTGCCAGCAGCCAGGACAGGGGTGAGACCCAGTACTTC. Protein sequence: CASSQDRGETQYF. V is TRBV11-2 and J is TRBJ2-5; TRBD1 matches at 9 bases. Germline lookup yields CDR1 SGHAT and CDR2 FQNNGV. V lost 5 bases to trimming and J lost 5 bases; unmatched junction nucleotides: 3. The length of the CDR3 is 13 residues. Filled out from reference TRBV11-2 and TRBJ2-5, the complete variable domain reads EAGVAQSPRYKIIEKRQSVAFWCNPISGHATLYWYQQILGQGPKLLIQFQNNGVVDDSQLPKDRFSAERLKGVDSTLKIQPAKLEDSAVYLCASSQDRGETQYFGPGTRLLVL.

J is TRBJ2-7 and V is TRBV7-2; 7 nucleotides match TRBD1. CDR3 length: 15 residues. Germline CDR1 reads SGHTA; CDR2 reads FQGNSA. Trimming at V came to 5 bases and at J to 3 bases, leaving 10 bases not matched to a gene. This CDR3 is CASSPPQGVRYEQYF. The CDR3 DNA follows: TGTGCCAGCAGCCCCCCTCAGGGGGTTCGCTACGAGCAGTACTTC. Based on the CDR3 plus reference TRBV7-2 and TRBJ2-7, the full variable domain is GAGVSQSPSNKVTEKGKDVELRCDPISGHTALYWYRQSLGQGLEFLIYFQGNSAPDKSGLPSDRFSAERTGGSVSTLTIQRTQQEDSAVYLCASSPPQGVRYEQYFGPGTRLTVT.

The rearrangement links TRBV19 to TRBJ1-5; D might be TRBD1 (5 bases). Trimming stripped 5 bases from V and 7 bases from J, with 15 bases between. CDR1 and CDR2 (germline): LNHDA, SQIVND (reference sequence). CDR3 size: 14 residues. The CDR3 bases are TGTGCCAGTAGTGAGACGGGGGTCGGGCAGCCCCAGCATTTT. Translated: CASSETGVGQPQHF.

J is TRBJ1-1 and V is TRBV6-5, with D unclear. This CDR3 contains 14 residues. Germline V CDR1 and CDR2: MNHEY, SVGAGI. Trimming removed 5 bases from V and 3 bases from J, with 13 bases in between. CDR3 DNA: TGTGCCAGCAGTCCCTCATATGAGGACACTGAAGCTTTCTTT. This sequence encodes CASSPSYEDTEAFF.

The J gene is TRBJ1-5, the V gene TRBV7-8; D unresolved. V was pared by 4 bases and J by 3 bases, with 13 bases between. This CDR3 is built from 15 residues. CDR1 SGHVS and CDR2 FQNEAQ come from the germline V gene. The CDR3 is CASSWSGGINQPQHF. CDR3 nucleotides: TGTGCCAGCAGCTGGTCCGGAGGGATCAATCAGCCCCAGCATTTT.

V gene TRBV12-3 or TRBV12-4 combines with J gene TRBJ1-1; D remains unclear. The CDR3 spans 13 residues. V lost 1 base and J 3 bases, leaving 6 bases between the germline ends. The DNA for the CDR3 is TGTGCCAGCAGTTTAGGGCCCGACACTGAAGCTTTCTTT. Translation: CASSLGPDTEAFF.

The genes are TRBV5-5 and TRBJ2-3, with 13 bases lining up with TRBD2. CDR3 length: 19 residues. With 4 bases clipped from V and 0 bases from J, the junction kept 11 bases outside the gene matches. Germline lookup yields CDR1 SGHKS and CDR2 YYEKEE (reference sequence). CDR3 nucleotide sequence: TGTGCCAGCAGCCCAAGACTAGCGGGAGGAGGGGGTAGCACAGATACGCAGTATTTT. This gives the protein CASSPRLAGGGGSTDTQYF.